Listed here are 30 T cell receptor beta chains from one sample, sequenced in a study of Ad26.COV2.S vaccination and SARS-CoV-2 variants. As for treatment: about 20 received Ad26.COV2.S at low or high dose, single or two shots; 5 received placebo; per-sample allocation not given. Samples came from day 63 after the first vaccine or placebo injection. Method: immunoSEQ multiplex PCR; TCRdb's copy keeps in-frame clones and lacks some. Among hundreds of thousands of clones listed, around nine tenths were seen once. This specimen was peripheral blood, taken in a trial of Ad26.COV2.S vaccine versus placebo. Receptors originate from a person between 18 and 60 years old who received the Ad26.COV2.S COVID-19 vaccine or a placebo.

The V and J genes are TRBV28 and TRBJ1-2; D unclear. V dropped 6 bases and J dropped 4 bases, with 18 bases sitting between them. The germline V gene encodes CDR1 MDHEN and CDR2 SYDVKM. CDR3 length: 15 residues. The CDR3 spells CASRAEGVPFYGYTF. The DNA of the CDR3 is TGTGCCAGCAGGGCAGAGGGCGTCCCCTTCTATGGCTACACCTTC.

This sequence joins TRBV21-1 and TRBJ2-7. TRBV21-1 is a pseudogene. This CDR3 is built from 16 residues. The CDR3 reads CASSKVRDRSSYEQYF. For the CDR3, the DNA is TGTGCCAGCAGCAAAGTCCGGGACCGTTCTTCCTACGAGCAGTACTTC.

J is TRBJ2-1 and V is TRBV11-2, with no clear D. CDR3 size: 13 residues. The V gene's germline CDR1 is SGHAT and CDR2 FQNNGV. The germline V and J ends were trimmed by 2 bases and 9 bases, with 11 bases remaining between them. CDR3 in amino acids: CASSLFSSGEQFF. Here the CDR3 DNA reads TGTGCCAGCAGCTTATTTAGTTCTGGTGAGCAGTTCTTC.

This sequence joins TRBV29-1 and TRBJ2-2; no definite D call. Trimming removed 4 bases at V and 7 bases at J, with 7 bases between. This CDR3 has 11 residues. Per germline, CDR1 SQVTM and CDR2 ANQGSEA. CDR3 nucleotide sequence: TGCAGCGTTGCGGGCGGCGGGGAGCTGTTTTTT. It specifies CSVAGGGELFF.

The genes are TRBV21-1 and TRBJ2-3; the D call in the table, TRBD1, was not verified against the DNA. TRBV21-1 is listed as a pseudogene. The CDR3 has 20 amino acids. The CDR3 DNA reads TGTGCCAGCAGCAAAAGCCCCTTTCTGGCGACAGGGCTTTGTACAGATACGCAGTATTTT. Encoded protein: CASSKSPFLATGLCTDTQYF.

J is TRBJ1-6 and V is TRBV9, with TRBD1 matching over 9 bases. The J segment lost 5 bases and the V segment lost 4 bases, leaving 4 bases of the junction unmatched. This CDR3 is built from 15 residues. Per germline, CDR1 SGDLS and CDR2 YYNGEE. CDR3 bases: TGTGCCAGCAGCTCCGGGACAGGGAATAATTCACCCCTCCACTTT. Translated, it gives CASSSGTGNNSPLHF.

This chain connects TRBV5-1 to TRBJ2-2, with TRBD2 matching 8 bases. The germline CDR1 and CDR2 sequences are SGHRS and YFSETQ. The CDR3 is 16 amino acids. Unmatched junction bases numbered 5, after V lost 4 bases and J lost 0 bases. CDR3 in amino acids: CASSNPGLANTGELFF. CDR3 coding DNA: TGCGCCAGCAGCAACCCGGGACTAGCGAACACCGGGGAGCTGTTTTTT.

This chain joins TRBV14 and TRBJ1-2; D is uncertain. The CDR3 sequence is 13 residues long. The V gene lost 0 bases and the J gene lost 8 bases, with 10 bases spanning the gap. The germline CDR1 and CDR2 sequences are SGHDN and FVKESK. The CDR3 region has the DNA TGTGCCAGCAGCCAAGATGGACGGAGGGGCTACACCTTC. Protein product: CASSQDGRRGYTF.

CDR3 protein: CATGGRSYNEQFF. CDR3 DNA sequence: TGTGCCACCGGCGGGAGATCCTACAATGAGCAGTTCTTC. The V and J genes are TRBV24-1 and TRBJ2-1; 7 nucleotides align to TRBD2. J was trimmed by 1 base and V by 9 bases; bases with no gene match: 2. There are 13 residues in the CDR3. The V gene's germline CDR1 is KGHDR and CDR2 SFDVKD.

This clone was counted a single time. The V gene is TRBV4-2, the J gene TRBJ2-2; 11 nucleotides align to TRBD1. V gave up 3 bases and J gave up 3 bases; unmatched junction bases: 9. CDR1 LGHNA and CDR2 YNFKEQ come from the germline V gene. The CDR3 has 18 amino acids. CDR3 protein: CASSHPGQGAMHTGELFF. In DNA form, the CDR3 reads TGTGCCAGCAGCCACCCCGGACAGGGGGCAATGCACACCGGGGAGCTGTTTTTT.

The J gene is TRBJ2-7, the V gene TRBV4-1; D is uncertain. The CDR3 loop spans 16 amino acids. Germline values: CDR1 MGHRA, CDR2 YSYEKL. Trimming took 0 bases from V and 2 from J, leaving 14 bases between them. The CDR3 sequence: CASSQDFPDGPYEQYF. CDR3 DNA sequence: TGCGCCAGCAGCCAAGATTTTCCGGACGGACCCTACGAGCAGTACTTC.

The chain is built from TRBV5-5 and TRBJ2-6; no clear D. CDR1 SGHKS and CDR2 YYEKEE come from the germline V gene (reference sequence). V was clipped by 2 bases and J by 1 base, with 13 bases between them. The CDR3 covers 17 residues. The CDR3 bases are TGTGCCAGCAGCTTAGAGTGGGAATCTTCTGGGGCCAACGTCCTGACTTTC. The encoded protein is CASSLEWESSGANVLTF.

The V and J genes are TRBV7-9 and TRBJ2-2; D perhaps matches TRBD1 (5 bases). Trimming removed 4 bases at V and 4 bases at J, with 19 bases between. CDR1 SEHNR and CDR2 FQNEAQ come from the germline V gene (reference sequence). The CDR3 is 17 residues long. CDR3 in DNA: TGTGCCAGCAGCTATTTTCAGGGTTTGTCGAGCACCGGGGAGCTGTTTTTT. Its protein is CASSYFQGLSSTGELFF. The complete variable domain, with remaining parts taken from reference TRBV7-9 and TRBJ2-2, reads DTGVSQNPRHKITKRGQNVTFRCDPISEHNRLYWYRQTLGQGPEFLTYFQNEAQLEKSRLLSDRFSAERPKGSFSTLEIQRTEQGDSAMYLCASSYFQGLSSTGELFFGEGSRLTVL.

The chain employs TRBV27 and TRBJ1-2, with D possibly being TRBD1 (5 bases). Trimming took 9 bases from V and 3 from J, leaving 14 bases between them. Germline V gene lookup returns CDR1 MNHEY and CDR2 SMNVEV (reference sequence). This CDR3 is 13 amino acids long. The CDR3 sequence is CASSGKADYGYTF. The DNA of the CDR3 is TGTGCCAGTTCAGGGAAAGCGGACTATGGCTACACCTTC.

The CDR3 loop reads CASSLRQGDEKLFF. DNA for the CDR3: TGCGCCAGCAGCCTGCGACAGGGGGATGAAAAACTGTTTTTT. The J gene is TRBJ1-4, the V gene TRBV5-1; TRBD1 aligns across 9 bases. Unmatched junction bases numbered 4, after V lost 4 bases and J lost 6 bases. Per the germline V gene, CDR1 is SGHRS and CDR2 is YFSETQ. The CDR3 is 14 amino acids.

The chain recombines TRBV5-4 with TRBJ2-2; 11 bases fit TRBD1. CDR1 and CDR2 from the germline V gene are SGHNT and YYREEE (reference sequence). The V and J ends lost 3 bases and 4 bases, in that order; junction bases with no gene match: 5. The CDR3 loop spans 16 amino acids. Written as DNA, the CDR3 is TGTGCCAGCAGCTCTCGGACAGGGGGCTTCACCGGGGAGCTGTTTTTT. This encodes CASSSRTGGFTGELFF.

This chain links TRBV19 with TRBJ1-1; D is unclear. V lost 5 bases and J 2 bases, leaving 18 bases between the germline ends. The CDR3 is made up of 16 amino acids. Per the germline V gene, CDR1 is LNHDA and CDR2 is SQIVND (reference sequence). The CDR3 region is CASSPSGDTGNTEAFF. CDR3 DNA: TGTGCCAGTAGTCCCTCGGGCGACACGGGAAACACTGAAGCTTTCTTT.

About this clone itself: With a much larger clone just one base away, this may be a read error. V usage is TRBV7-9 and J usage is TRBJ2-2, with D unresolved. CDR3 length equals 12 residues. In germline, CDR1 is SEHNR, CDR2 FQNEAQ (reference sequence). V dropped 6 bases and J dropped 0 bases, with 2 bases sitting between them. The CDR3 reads CASSPNTGELFF. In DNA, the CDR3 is TGTGCCAGCAGTCCGAACACCGGGGAGCTGTTTTTT.

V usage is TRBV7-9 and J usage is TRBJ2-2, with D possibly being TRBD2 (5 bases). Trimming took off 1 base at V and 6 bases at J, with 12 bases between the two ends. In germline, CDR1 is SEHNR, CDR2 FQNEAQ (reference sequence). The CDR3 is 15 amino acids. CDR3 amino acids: CASSLVGGYAGELFF. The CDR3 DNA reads TGTGCCAGCAGCTTAGTTGGCGGGTATGCCGGGGAGCTGTTTTTT.

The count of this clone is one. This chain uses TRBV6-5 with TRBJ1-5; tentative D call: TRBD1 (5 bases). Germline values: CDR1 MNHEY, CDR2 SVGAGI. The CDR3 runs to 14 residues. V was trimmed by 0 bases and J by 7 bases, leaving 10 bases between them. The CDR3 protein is CASSYSGVGQPQHF. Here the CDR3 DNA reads TGTGCCAGCAGTTACTCGGGGGTGGGACAGCCCCAGCATTTT.

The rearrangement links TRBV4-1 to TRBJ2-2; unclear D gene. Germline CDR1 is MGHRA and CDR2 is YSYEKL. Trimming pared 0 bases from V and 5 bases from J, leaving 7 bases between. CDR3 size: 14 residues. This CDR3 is CASSQESLTGELFF. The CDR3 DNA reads TGCGCCAGCAGCCAAGAGTCCCTTACCGGGGAGCTGTTTTTT.

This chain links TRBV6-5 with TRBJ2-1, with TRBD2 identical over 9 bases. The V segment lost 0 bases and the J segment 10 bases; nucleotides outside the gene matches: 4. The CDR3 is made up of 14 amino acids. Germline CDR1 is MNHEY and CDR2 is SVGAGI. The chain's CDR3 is CASSYSTTSGEQFF. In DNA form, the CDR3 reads TGTGCCAGCAGTTACTCGACGACTAGCGGAGAGCAGTTCTTC.

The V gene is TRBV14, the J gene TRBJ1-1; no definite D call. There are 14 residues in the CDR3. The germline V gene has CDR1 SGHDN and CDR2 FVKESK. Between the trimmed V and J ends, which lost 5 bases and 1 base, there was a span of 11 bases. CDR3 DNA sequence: TGTGCCAGCAGCTTAAGGGCCGGGAACACTGAAGCTTTCTTT. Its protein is CASSLRAGNTEAFF.

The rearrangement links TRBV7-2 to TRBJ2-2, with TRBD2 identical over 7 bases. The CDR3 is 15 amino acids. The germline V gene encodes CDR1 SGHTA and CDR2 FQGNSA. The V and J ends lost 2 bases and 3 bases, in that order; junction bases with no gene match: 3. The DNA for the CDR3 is TGTGCCAGCAGCTTAATAGCGGGCGACACCGGGGAGCTGTTTTTT. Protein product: CASSLIAGDTGELFF. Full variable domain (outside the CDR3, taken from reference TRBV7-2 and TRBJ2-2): GAGVSQSPSNKVTEKGKDVELRCDPISGHTALYWYRQSLGQGLEFLIYFQGNSAPDKSGLPSDRFSAERTGGSVSTLTIQRTQQEDSAVYLCASSLIAGDTGELFFGEGSRLTVL.

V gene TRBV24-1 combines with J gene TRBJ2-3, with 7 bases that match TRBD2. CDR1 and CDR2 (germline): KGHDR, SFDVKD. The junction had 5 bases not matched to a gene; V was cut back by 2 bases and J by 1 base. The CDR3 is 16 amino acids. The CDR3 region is CATSDSQAGRTDTQYF. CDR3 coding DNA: TGTGCCACCAGTGATTCCCAAGCGGGACGCACAGATACGCAGTATTTT.

The CDR3 DNA sequence: TGTGCCAGCGGAAATGATGGTGAGCAGTTCTTC. It codes for CASGNDGEQFF. The chain joins TRBV7-3 to TRBJ2-1; no clear D. The CDR3 covers 11 residues. V shed 8 bases and J shed 9 bases, with 11 bases lying between them. Germline CDR1 SGHTA, CDR2 FQGTGA.

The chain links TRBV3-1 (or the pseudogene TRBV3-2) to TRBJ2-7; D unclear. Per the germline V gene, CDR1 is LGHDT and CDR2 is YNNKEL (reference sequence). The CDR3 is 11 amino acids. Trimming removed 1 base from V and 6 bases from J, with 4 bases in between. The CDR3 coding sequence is TGTGCCAGCAGCCAAGGGGCCGAGCAGTACTTC. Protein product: CASSQGAEQYF.

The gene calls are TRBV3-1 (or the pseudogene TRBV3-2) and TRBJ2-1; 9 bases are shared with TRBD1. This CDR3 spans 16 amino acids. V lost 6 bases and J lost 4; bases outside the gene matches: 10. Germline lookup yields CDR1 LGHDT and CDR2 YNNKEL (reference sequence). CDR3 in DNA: TGTGCCAGCAGTTACACCGGGACAGGGAAATACAATGAGCAGTTCTTC. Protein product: CASSYTGTGKYNEQFF.

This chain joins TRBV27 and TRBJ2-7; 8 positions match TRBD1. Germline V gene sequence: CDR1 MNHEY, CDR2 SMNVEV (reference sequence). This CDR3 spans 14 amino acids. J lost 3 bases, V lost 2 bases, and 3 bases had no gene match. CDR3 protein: CASSLNDRGYEQYF. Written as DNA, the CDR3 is TGTGCCAGCAGTTTAAACGACAGGGGCTACGAGCAGTACTTC.

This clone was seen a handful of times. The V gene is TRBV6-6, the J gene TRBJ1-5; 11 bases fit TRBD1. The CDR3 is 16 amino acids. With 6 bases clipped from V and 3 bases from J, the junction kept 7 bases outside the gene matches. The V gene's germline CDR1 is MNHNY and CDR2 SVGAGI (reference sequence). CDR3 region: CASRRGQGDLNQPQHF. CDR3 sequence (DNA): TGTGCCAGCAGAAGGGGACAGGGGGATCTCAATCAGCCCCAGCATTTT.